Presented here are 28 T cell receptor beta chains from one specimen sequenced in a study of T cell responses to AZD1222 COVID-19 vaccine. The repertoire was sequenced with immunoSEQ multiplex PCR; TCRdb's copy has only in-frame clones and lacks some. The table lists about 120,000 clones, around 82% of them singletons, with roughly 9.9% in the top ten. The sequencing used peripheral blood, collected on day 0 of AZD1222 vaccination. These receptors came from an adult in good health.

Here the CDR3 reads CASSPPALANYEQYF. The CDR3 coding sequence is TGTGCCAGCTCACCACCCGCACTAGCCAACTACGAGCAGTACTTC. V is TRBV18 and J is TRBJ2-7, with D possibly being TRBD2 (6 bases). The CDR3 is 15 residues long. The V gene's germline CDR1 is KGHSH and CDR2 LQKENI. Trimming shortened V by 0 bases and J by 3 bases, and 12 bases separated the two germline ends.

The chain employs TRBV19 and TRBJ2-7; 9 bases match TRBD1. The CDR3 runs to 14 residues. V lost 6 bases, J lost 5 bases, and 8 bases stayed unmatched. The germline V gene encodes CDR1 LNHDA and CDR2 SQIVND (reference sequence). Here the CDR3 DNA reads TGTGCCAGTAGCCGGGACAGGGTTGTCAACGAGCAGTACTTC. Encoded protein: CASSRDRVVNEQYF.

This chain connects TRBV19 to TRBJ2-2; D ambiguous. The CDR3 is 14 amino acids. The germline gives CDR1 LNHDA, CDR2 SQIVND (reference sequence). Trimming removed 7 bases from V and 6 bases from J, with 15 bases in between. The CDR3 region is CASKGGIIAGELFF. In nucleotides, the CDR3 is TGTGCCAGTAAGGGCGGAATCATAGCCGGGGAGCTGTTTTTT.

In this sample, this clone turned up once. The V gene is TRBV2, the J gene TRBJ1-1; 9 bases align to TRBD1. After removal of 3 bases from V and 2 bases from J, the junction contained 7 bases not matched to a gene. Germline assignment: CDR1 SNHLY and CDR2 FYNNEI. The CDR3 is made up of 16 amino acids. The chain's CDR3 is CASSETGGTGNTEAFF. The CDR3 DNA is TGTGCCAGCAGTGAGACAGGGGGGACGGGCAACACTGAAGCTTTCTTT.

The chain links TRBV6-5 to TRBJ2-3; D call uncertain. The CDR3 covers 14 residues. Trimming stripped 6 bases from V and 2 bases from J, with 12 bases between. CDR1 MNHEY and CDR2 SVGAGI come from the germline V gene. CDR3: CASRVVDDTDTQYF. CDR3 nucleotide sequence: TGTGCCAGCAGAGTGGTAGATGACACAGATACGCAGTATTTT.

The chain couples TRBV19 to TRBJ1-6, with no clear D. The V gene's germline CDR1 is LNHDA and CDR2 SQIVND (reference sequence). The CDR3 is 12 residues long. V lost 1 base, J lost 9 bases, and 4 bases lay in between. The CDR3 sequence: CASSIVGSPLHF. CDR3 DNA: TGTGCCAGTAGTATAGTGGGTTCACCCCTCCACTTT.

This sequence joins TRBV2 and TRBJ2-7; 7 nucleotides agree with TRBD1. Trimming at V came to 6 bases and at J to 3 bases, leaving 5 bases not matched to a gene. Looked up from germline, CDR1 is SNHLY and CDR2 is FYNNEI. This CDR3 is built from 13 residues. This CDR3 is CASRLRQGYEQYF. CDR3 bases: TGTGCCAGCAGATTAAGACAGGGCTACGAGCAGTACTTC. The full variable domain, completed using reference TRBV2 and TRBJ2-7, is EPEVTQTPSHQVTQMGQEVILRCVPISNHLYFYWYRQILGQKVEFLVSFYNNEISEKSEIFDDQFSVERPDGSNFTLKIRSTKLEDSAMYFCASRLRQGYEQYFGPGTRLTVT.

The chain recombines TRBV7-9 with TRBJ2-7, with D perhaps matching TRBD1 or TRBD2 (5 bases each). The V gene's germline CDR1 is SEHNR and CDR2 FQNEAQ (reference sequence). Trimming removed 6 bases from V and 3 bases from J, with 9 bases in between. The CDR3 is 12 amino acids. The CDR3 DNA sequence: TGTGCCAGCAGTAGGGACGGCTACGAGCAGTACTTC. It encodes CASSRDGYEQYF. Based on the CDR3 plus reference TRBV7-9 and TRBJ2-7, the full variable domain is DTGVSQNPRHKITKRGQNVTFRCDPISEHNRLYWYRQTLGQGPEFLTYFQNEAQLEKSRLLSDRFSAERPKGSFSTLEIQRTEQGDSAMYLCASSRDGYEQYFGPGTRLTVT.

The J gene is TRBJ2-3, the V gene TRBV23-1; unclear D gene. TRBV23-1 is flagged as an ORF with uncertain function. The length of the CDR3 is 16 residues. V gave up 0 bases and J gave up 5 bases, with 15 bases separating them. The CDR3 coding sequence is TGCGCCAGCAGTCAATCGGTAGGAACCCCCAAAGATACGCAGTATTTT. Encoded protein: CASSQSVGTPKDTQYF.

This rearrangement joins TRBV3-1 (or the pseudogene TRBV3-2) to TRBJ2-7, with a tentative D call TRBD1 (7 bases). The V end lost 3 bases, the J end lost 1 base, and 10 bases lay between the germline ends. The V gene's germline CDR1 is LGHDT and CDR2 YNNKEL (reference sequence). The CDR3 extends over 14 amino acids. The CDR3 DNA reads TGTGCCAGCAGCCACCAGGGGGGATCCTACGAGCAGTACTTC. The encoded protein is CASSHQGGSYEQYF.

This clone came up many times. This chain uses TRBV5-4 with TRBJ2-7; 10 bases are a match to TRBD1. Germline V gives CDR1 SGHNT, CDR2 YYREEE (reference sequence). The CDR3 consists of 15 residues. Trimming took 3 bases from V and 3 from J; bases not matched to a gene: 6. DNA of the CDR3: TGTGCCAGCAGCTCTGCGACAGGGGGCGGCTACGAGCAGTACTTC. It is translated as CASSSATGGGYEQYF.

This chain connects TRBV18 to TRBJ1-1, with 9 bases aligning to TRBD1. The CDR3 loop spans 15 amino acids. Germline V gene sequence: CDR1 KGHSH, CDR2 LQKENI. V shed 3 bases and J 6 bases; nucleotides not matched to a gene: 8. CDR3 nucleotide sequence: TGTGCCAGCTCACCCCTACGACAGGGGGAGGCTGAAGCTTTCTTT. This gives the protein CASSPLRQGEAEAFF.

This rearrangement joins TRBV28 to TRBJ1-1; 7 bases fit TRBD1. Germline trimming cut 2 bases from V and 7 bases from J; bases unmatched to any gene: 4. The CDR3 consists of 13 residues. Germline CDR1 reads MDHEN; CDR2 reads SYDVKM. The CDR3 spells CASSLPGGGEAFF. For the CDR3, the DNA is TGTGCCAGCAGTTTACCAGGGGGGGGTGAAGCTTTCTTT.

This chain joins TRBV10-3 and TRBJ2-7, with a tentative D call TRBD1 (6 bases). The germline CDR1 and CDR2 sequences are ENHRY and SYGVKD. Trimming took 4 bases from V and 10 from J, leaving 14 bases between them. The CDR3 spans 12 residues. In nucleotides, the CDR3 is TGTGCCATCAGTGGGACAGAGGAGGACCAGTACTTC. Translation gives CAISGTEEDQYF.

In its sample, this clone was seen a few times. CDR3 DNA: TGTGCCAGCACCCGACTCAGCTACAATGAGCAGTTCTTC. Residues: CASTRLSYNEQFF. The chain employs TRBV7-8 and TRBJ2-1; D uncertain. From germline, CDR1 is SGHVS and CDR2 FQNEAQ. V lost 7 bases, J lost 3 bases, and 10 bases lay in between. This CDR3 is built from 13 residues.

The chain is built from TRBV25-1 and TRBJ2-7; D possibly uses TRBD1 or TRBD2 (5 bases each). V lost 4 bases, J lost 4 bases, and 17 bases lay in between. CDR1 MGHDK and CDR2 SYGVNS come from the germline V gene. This CDR3 is 15 amino acids long. The CDR3 DNA follows: TGTGCCAGCAGTGTATTCCGGGACGGCCTATACGAGCAGTACTTC. Translated: CASSVFRDGLYEQYF.

This CDR3 reads CASSLLEIFGSGDLNGYTF. In nucleotides, the CDR3 is TGTGCCAGCAGCTTGTTAGAAATCTTCGGATCGGGCGACCTGAACGGCTACACCTTC. The chain employs TRBV5-5 and TRBJ1-2; no clear D. Trimming removed 1 base from V and 8 bases from J, with 30 bases in between. The CDR3 is made up of 19 amino acids. Germline V gene lookup returns CDR1 SGHKS and CDR2 YYEKEE (reference sequence).

V gene TRBV5-1 combines with J gene TRBJ2-3; 12 bases match TRBD2. V gave up 0 bases and J gave up 4 bases; unmatched junction bases: 6. The CDR3 runs 17 residues. In germline, CDR1 is SGHRS, CDR2 YFSETQ. The chain's CDR3 is CASSLGLAGVWADTQYF. CDR3 coding DNA: TGCGCCAGCAGCTTGGGACTAGCGGGAGTTTGGGCAGATACGCAGTATTTT.

V usage is TRBV30 and J usage is TRBJ1-5; D ambiguous. Trimming left V 2 bases short and J 6 bases short, with 11 bases between. The CDR3 consists of 13 residues. In germline, CDR1 is GTSNPN, CDR2 SVGIG (reference sequence). In DNA form, the CDR3 reads TGTGCCTGGAGTACCCGAAACGCTCAGCCCCAGCATTTT. It yields the protein CAWSTRNAQPQHF.

V is TRBV28 and J is TRBJ2-7, with D perhaps matching TRBD2 (7 bases). The CDR3 covers 15 residues. Looked up from germline, CDR1 is MDHEN and CDR2 is SYDVKM. Trimming shortened V by 5 bases and J by 6 bases, and 20 bases separated the two germline ends. The CDR3, as DNA: TGTGCCAGCAGTCTTGGGGGGGCAGGGGCCTTCGAGCAGTACTTC. Translation gives CASSLGGAGAFEQYF. The full variable domain, its missing parts supplied by reference TRBV28 and TRBJ2-7, is DVKVTQSSRYLVKRTGEKVFLECVQDMDHENMFWYRQDPGLGLRLIYFSYDVKMKEKGDIPEGYSVSREKKERFSLILESASTNQTSMYLCASSLGGAGAFEQYFGPGTRLTVT.

The CDR3 region has the DNA TGCGCCAGCAGCCTGGACAGGCGGGGCTACACCTTC. This encodes CASSLDRRGYTF. The rearrangement joins TRBV5-1 to TRBJ1-2; 7 bases line up with TRBD1. The CDR3 covers 12 residues. Germline V lookup: CDR1 SGHRS, CDR2 YFSETQ. The V segment lost 4 bases and the J segment 8 bases; nucleotides outside the gene matches: 5.

The rearrangement joins TRBV28 to TRBJ2-6; TRBD2 matches 12 bases. The CDR3 is made up of 20 amino acids. The V gene's germline CDR1 is MDHEN and CDR2 SYDVKM. Trimming removed 8 bases from V and 0 bases from J; junction bases left unmatched: 14. The CDR3 nucleotides read TGTGCCAGCCGTGAGGTTGGACTAGCGGGATTTTACTCTGGGGCCAACGTCCTGACTTTC. Protein sequence: CASREVGLAGFYSGANVLTF.

The chain couples TRBV2 to TRBJ2-1; D is uncertain. Trimming took off 0 bases at V and 9 bases at J, with 12 bases between the two ends. CDR1 is SNHLY, CDR2 FYNNEI, per germline. There are 14 residues in the CDR3. CDR3 protein: CASSEAGRGSEQFF. DNA of the CDR3: TGTGCCAGCAGTGAAGCGGGAAGAGGAAGTGAGCAGTTCTTC.

This sequence joins TRBV19 and TRBJ2-5; TRBD1 matches 10 bases. V lost 5 bases and J lost 2; bases outside the gene matches: 2. CDR3 length equals 14 residues. Germline V gene lookup returns CDR1 LNHDA and CDR2 SQIVND (reference sequence). This CDR3 is CASSRGQGQETQYF. The DNA of the CDR3 is TGTGCCAGTAGTCGGGGACAGGGGCAAGAGACCCAGTACTTC.

The chain carries TRBV2 and TRBJ1-1; D is unclear. V was pared by 6 bases and J by 1 base, with 15 bases between. The CDR3 runs to 15 residues. CDR1 and CDR2 from the germline V gene are SNHLY and FYNNEI. Here the CDR3 reads CASRVPGAGNTEAFF. The CDR3 DNA reads as TGTGCCAGCAGGGTACCGGGAGCCGGGAACACTGAAGCTTTCTTT.

The rearrangement uses TRBV3-1 (or the pseudogene TRBV3-2) and TRBJ2-3; D perhaps matches TRBD2 (7 bases). V was shortened by 4 bases and J by 1 base, with 15 bases between the two germline ends. Germline V gene sequence: CDR1 LGHDT, CDR2 YNNKEL (reference sequence). The CDR3 consists of 16 residues. For the CDR3, the DNA is TGTGCCAGCAGCCCACGGGCGCGGGGGCGCACAGATACGCAGTATTTT. This codes for CASSPRARGRTDTQYF.

The sample holds one count of this clone. This chain uses TRBV5-1 with TRBJ2-3, with D possibly matching TRBD2 (5 bases). CDR3 length: 15 amino acids. The germline V and J ends were trimmed by 0 bases and 1 base, with 9 bases remaining between them. Germline CDR1 SGHRS, CDR2 YFSETQ. CDR3 residues: CASSLGGLGTDTQYF. For the CDR3, the DNA is TGCGCCAGCAGCTTGGGTGGACTCGGCACAGATACGCAGTATTTT.

This chain joins TRBV7-9 and TRBJ1-3; no clear D. The CDR3 has 15 residues. Germline V gene sequence: CDR1 SEHNR, CDR2 FQNEAQ (reference sequence). The V end was cut by 4 bases, the J end by 7 bases, with 17 bases between. The CDR3 is CASSSRRRANNTIYF. As DNA, the CDR3 is TGTGCCAGCAGCTCCCGTAGGAGGGCTAACAACACCATATATTTT.